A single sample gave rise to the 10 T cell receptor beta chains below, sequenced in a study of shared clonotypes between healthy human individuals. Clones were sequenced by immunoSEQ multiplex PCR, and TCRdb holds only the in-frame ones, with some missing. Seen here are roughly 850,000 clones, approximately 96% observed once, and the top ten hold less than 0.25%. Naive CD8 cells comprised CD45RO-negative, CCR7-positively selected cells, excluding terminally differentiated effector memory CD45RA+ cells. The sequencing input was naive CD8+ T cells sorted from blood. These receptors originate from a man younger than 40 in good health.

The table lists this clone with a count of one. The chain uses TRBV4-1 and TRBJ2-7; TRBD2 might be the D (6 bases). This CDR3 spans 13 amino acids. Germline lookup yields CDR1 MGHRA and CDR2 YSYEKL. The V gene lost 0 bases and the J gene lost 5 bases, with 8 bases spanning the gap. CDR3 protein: CASSQDRGNEQYF. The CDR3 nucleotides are TGCGCCAGCAGCCAAGATCGGGGGAACGAGCAGTACTTC.

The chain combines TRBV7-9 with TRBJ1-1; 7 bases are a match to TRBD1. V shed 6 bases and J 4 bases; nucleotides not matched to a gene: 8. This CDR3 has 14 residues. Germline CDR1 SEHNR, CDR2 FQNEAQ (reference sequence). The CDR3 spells CASSRDREVTEAFF. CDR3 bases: TGTGCCAGCAGTCGAGACAGGGAAGTCACTGAAGCTTTCTTT.

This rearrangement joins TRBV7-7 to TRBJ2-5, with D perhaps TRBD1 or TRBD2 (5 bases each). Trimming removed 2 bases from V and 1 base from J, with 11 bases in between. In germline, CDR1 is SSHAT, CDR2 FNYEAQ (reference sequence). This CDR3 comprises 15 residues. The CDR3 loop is CASSLSPGTQETQYF. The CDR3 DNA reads TGTGCCAGCAGCTTAAGCCCCGGGACCCAAGAGACCCAGTACTTC.

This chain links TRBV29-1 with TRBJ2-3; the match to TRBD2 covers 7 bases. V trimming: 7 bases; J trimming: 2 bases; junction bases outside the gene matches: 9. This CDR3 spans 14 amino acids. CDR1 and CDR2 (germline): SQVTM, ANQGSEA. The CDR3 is CSAAGDDLTDTQYF. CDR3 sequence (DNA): TGCAGCGCCGCGGGAGACGATCTCACAGATACGCAGTATTTT.

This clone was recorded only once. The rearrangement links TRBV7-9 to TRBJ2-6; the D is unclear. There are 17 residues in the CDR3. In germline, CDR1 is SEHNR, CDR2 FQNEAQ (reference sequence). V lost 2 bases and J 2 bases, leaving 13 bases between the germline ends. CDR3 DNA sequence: TGTGCCAGCAGCTTAAGTGCTGGTAAAGCTGGGGCCAACGTCCTGACTTTC. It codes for CASSLSAGKAGANVLTF.

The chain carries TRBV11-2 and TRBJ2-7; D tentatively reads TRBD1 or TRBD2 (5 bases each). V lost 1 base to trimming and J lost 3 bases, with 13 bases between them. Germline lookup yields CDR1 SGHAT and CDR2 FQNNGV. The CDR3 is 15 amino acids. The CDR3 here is CASSLGPGPGYEQYF. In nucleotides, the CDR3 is TGTGCCAGCAGCTTAGGGCCGGGACCAGGCTACGAGCAGTACTTC.

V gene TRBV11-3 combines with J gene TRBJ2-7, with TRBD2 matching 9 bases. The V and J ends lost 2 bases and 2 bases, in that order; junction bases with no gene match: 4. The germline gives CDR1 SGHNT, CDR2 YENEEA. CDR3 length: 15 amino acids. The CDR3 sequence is CASSLSSGMTYEQYF. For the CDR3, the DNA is TGTGCCAGCAGCTTATCTAGCGGGATGACCTACGAGCAGTACTTC. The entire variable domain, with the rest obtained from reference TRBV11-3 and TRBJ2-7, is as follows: EAGVVQSPRYKIIEKKQPVAFWCNPISGHNTLYWYLQNLGQGPELLIRYENEEAVDDSQLPKDRFSAERLKGVDSTLKIQPAELGDSAVYLCASSLSSGMTYEQYFGPGTRLTVT.

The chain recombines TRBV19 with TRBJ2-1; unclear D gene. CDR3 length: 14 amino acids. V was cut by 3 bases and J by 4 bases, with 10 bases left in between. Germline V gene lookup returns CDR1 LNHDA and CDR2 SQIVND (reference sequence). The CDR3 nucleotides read TGTGCCAGTAGTATTACGGGCGGATACAATGAGCAGTTCTTC. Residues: CASSITGGYNEQFF.

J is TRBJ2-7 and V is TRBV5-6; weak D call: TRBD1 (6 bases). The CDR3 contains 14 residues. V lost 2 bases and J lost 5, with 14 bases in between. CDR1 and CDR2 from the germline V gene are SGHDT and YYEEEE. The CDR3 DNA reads TGTGCCAGCAGCTTACAGGGCTTGACCAACGAGCAGTACTTC. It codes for CASSLQGLTNEQYF.

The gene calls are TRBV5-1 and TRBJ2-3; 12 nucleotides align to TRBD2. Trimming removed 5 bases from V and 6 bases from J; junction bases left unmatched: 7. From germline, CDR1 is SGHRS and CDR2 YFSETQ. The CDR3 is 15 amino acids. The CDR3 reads CASRLTSGSLDTQYF. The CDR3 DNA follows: TGCGCCAGCAGACTGACTAGCGGGAGTTTGGATACGCAGTATTTT. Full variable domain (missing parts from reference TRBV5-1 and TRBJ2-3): KAGVTQTPRYLIKTRGQQVTLSCSPISGHRSVSWYQQTPGQGLQFLFEYFSETQRNKGNFPGRFSGRQFSNSRSEMNVSTLELGDSALYLCASRLTSGSLDTQYFGPGTRLTVL.